These T cell receptor beta chains were read from a single sample in a study of T cells after yellow fever vaccination. One entry per CDR3 protein results from TCRdb running MiXCR on the 5' RACE reads. The sample lists hundreds of thousands of distinct CDR3 sequences; around a sixth were seen once. This sample comprised PBMCs, obtained before the yellow fever booster vaccination. These receptor sequences come from a man aged 18 to 30 who received the YFV17D yellow fever vaccine. Both conserved end residues are trimmed from each CDR3. The order of the fields is CDR3 protein, J gene, V gene, D gene. A D gene is named only where the DNA matches it firmly.

ASRTGLLHTGELF	TRBJ2-2	TRBV7-3	NA
AISEIRQGAYNEQF	TRBJ2-1	TRBV10-3	TRBD1
SVGPRGLGETQY	TRBJ2-5	TRBV29-1	NA
ASSLTPQGSSPLH	TRBJ1-6	TRBV7-3	TRBD1
ASSPSGRTDTQY	TRBJ2-3	TRBV7-9	NA
ASSPLSNQPQH	TRBJ1-5	TRBV12-3/TRBV12-4	NA
ASSTGLAGFNEQF	TRBJ2-1	TRBV7-2	TRBD2
ASSGSTSRGGYT	TRBJ1-2	TRBV2	NA
ASSESRRTGELF	TRBJ2-2	TRBV10-2	NA
ASSSLSPSPLH	TRBJ1-6	TRBV7-2	NA
ATSDPGANHYNEQF	TRBJ2-1	TRBV24-1	NA
ASSLGSVVVSPLH	TRBJ1-6	TRBV7-2	NA
ATSTRVNEQF	TRBJ2-1	TRBV6-2/TRBV6-3	NA
ASNLGAGKLF	TRBJ1-4	TRBV12-3/TRBV12-4	NA
ASSIHRLPNSPLH	TRBJ1-6	TRBV5-6	NA
SARGPEDHEQY	TRBJ2-7	TRBV20-1	NA
ASSLAQRGTPGELF	TRBJ2-2	TRBV7-7	TRBD2
ASSLGGGAVETQY	TRBJ2-5	TRBV5-4	NA
ASSLGTSLYNEQF	TRBJ2-1	TRBV5-1	NA
ASSIVWASGRNEQF	TRBJ2-1	TRBV19	TRBD2
ATSGRIDTQY	TRBJ2-3	TRBV6-2/TRBV6-3	NA
ASSLTGAADTQY	TRBJ2-3	TRBV5-1	TRBD1
ASSSRQGWNTEAF	TRBJ1-1	TRBV7-6	TRBD1
ASSGGSYRVPTEAF	TRBJ1-1	TRBV7-8	NA
ASSDTRIEQY	TRBJ2-7	TRBV10-1	NA
ASRLSSGEDTQY	TRBJ2-3	TRBV4-1	TRBD2
ASSYNRGTVNEQF	TRBJ2-1	TRBV6-2/TRBV6-3	NA